The present TCR beta chain was sequenced within a study of T cells after yellow fever vaccination. As for the study in general: Some fractions had low cell numbers, and these were prepared with SMART-Seq v4 Ultra Low Input.

Germline CDR1 is SGHRS and CDR2 is YFSETQ. V shed 0 bases and J shed 7 bases, with 11 bases lying between them. This CDR3 contains 14 residues. Notes on the study in general: A large majority of primary-vaccination clones showed up again after the booster (about 97% CD4, 88% CD8).

This clonotype was detected many times. Its antigen is not known. The TCR cDNA carried a universal primer site and UMIs from 5'RACE template switching. TCRdb reanalysed the 5' RACE reads using MiXCR and keeps one entry per CDR3 protein. Counted here are a few hundred thousand distinct CDR3 sequences, roughly a sixth occurring once; the ten biggest clones make up around 17%. The chain uses TRBV5-1 and TRBJ1-5; D gene unclear. The sequences come from PBMCs, collected before the yellow fever booster vaccination. This clonotype was obtained from a man younger than 35 who received the YFV17D yellow fever vaccine. CDR3 nucleotides: TGCGCCAGCAGCTTGGGGGCAGATTTGCAGCCCCAGCATTTT. The encoded protein is CASSLGADLQPQHF. Full variable domain (outside the CDR3, taken from reference TRBV5-1 and TRBJ1-5): KAGVTQTPRYLIKTRGQQVTLSCSPISGHRSVSWYQQTPGQGLQFLFEYFSETQRNKGNFPGRFSGRQFSNSRSEMNVSTLELGDSALYLCASSLGADLQPQHFGDGTRLSIL.